The following is a T cell receptor beta chain sequence with its context. This entry belongs to a study of blood T cell repertoires in COVID-19. The wider study: The cDNA or gDNA used as material had been derived from T cells, B-cell-depleted T cells, or PBMCs.

Per the authors' pipeline: Scientists estimated how many nucleated cells there were by amplifying reference gene primers. Sequencing used immunoSEQ multiplex PCR; TCRdb keeps in-frame clones, though not all of them. The DNA gave D and trimming, while V, J and clone size come from that table. Of 76,000 or so clones listed, about 90% are singletons. This receptor was taken from a human donor in a cohort sampled during active COVID-19. Sequenced sample: peripheral blood.

The CDR3 DNA is TGTGCCAGCAGCTTAGCGGGCAGTAATTCACCCCTCCACTTT. It yields the protein CASSLAGSNSPLHF. This sequence joins TRBV7-8 and TRBJ1-6; no definite D call. CDR3 length: 14 residues. Trimming removed 0 bases at V and 6 bases at J, with 6 bases between. Germline loops: CDR1 SGHVS, CDR2 FQNEAQ. Looking up the rest from reference TRBV7-8 and TRBJ1-6 gives the full variable domain: GAGVSQSPRYKVAKRGQDVALRCDPISGHVSLFWYQQALGQGPEFLTYFQNEAQLDKSGLPSDRFFAERPEGSVSTLKIQRTQQEDSAVYLCASSLAGSNSPLHFGNGTRLTVT.